The TCR beta chain under discussion was sequenced for a study of blood T cell repertoires in COVID-19. Background on the study: The United States, Italy and Spain provided the acute and convalescent COVID-19 samples.

Sequencing used immunoSEQ multiplex PCR; TCRdb keeps in-frame clones, though not all of them. This repertoire shows tens of thousands of clones, roughly nine tenths found once; its top ten account for 0.3% to 0.4%. The CDR3 loop spans 15 amino acids. Germline CDR1 reads MNHEY; CDR2 reads SMNVEV (reference sequence). V gave up 2 bases and J gave up 6 bases; unmatched junction bases: 4. The sample taken for sequencing was peripheral blood. The clonotype comes from a man between 45 and 60 years old with COVID-19, enrolled during active disease. The chain employs TRBV27 and TRBJ2-1; 10 positions agree with TRBD2. The CDR3 sequence: CASSLGLAGVNEQFF. Here the CDR3 DNA reads TGTGCCAGCAGTTTAGGGCTAGCGGGAGTCAATGAGCAGTTCTTC.